This T cell receptor beta chain was observed in a study of T-cell memory formation after mild COVID-19. Background on the study: In these data, TCR clusters were largely donor specific. Study-level results: Of the contracting clones, CD4+ ones lay mainly in CM and EM, and CD8+ ones in EMRA. Clones that shrank (day 15 to 85) were balanced CD4/CD8, whereas later expanders leaned CD4+.

Germline V lookup: CDR1 DFQATT, CDR2 SNEGSKA (reference sequence). J was trimmed by 1 base and V by 5 bases; bases with no gene match: 6. The CDR3 covers 15 residues. A 5'RACE reaction primed in the constant segment made cDNA libraries of TCR alpha and TCR beta, and these carried sample barcodes and UMIs. In TCRdb, the 5' RACE reads were re-called with MiXCR into one record per CDR3 protein. This sample carries 84,000 or so distinct CDR3 sequences, around 14% of them seen once, and the ten largest clones take around 29%. This clonotype has just a few counts. What it binds is not known. This clonotype was sampled from an adult woman who had mild COVID-19 (a few samples of this study predate the infection). Cell type and time point are not known. This rearrangement joins TRBV20-1 to TRBJ2-3; 10 positions match TRBD2. The material sequenced was PBMCs or a T cell subset sorted from them (not recorded which). CDR3 amino acids: CSASRTSGGTDTQYF. DNA for the CDR3: TGCAGTGCTTCGCGGACTAGCGGTGGCACAGATACGCAGTATTTT.